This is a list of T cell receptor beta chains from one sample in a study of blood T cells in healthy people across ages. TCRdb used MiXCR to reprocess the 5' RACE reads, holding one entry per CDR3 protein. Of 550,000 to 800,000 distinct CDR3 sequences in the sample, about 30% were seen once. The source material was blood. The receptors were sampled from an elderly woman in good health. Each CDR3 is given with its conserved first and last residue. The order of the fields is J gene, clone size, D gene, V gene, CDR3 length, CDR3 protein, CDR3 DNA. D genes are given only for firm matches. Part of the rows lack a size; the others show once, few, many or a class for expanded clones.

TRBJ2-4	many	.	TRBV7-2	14	CASSLVGAKNIQYF	TGTGCCAGCAGCTTAGTGGGGGCCAAAAACATTCAGTACTTC
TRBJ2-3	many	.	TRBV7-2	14	CASSLGALWDTQYF	TGTGCCAGCAGCTTAGGTGCCCTTTGGGATACGCAGTATTTT
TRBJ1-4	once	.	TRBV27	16	CASSPEPTQLGEKLFF	TGTGCCAGCAGCCCCGAGCCTACCCAGTTAGGTGAAAAACTGTTTTTT
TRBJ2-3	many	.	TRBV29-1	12	CSVHVVTDTQYF	TGCAGCGTTCACGTGGTTACAGATACGCAGTATTTT
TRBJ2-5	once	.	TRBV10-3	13	CAIKGKPQETQYF	TGTGCCATCAAGGGAAAGCCCCAAGAGACCCAGTACTTC
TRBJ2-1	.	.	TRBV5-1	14	CASSLEPGGNEQFF	TGCGCCAGCAGCCTGGAACCAGGTGGGAATGAGCAGTTCTTC
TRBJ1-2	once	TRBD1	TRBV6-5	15	CASSYRDRGGYGYTF	TGTGCCAGCAGTTACCGGGACAGGGGAGGCTATGGCTACACCTTC
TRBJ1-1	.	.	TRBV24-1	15	CATLAGNSLNTEAFF	TGTGCCACCTTAGCAGGGAACTCATTGAACACTGAAGCTTTCTTT
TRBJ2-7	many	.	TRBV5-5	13	CASTSDFSYEQYF	TGTGCCAGCACATCAGACTTTTCCTACGAGCAGTACTTC
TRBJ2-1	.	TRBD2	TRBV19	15	CASTTGLVGGDEQFF	TGTGCCAGTACTACGGGACTAGTGGGGGGTGATGAGCAGTTCTTC
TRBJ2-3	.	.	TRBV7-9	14	CASSLKGSGDTQYF	TGTGCCAGCAGCCTTAAGGGTAGTGGGGATACGCAGTATTTT
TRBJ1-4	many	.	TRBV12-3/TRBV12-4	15	CASSLYRASNEKLFF	TGTGCCAGCAGTTTATACCGGGCTTCTAATGAAAAACTGTTTTTT
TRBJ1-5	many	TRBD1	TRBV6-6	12	CASSDRGRAQHF	TGTGCCAGCAGTGACAGGGGTCGAGCCCAGCATTTT
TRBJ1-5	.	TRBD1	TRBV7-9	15	CASSLSGQGNQSQHF	TGTGCCAGCAGCTTAAGTGGACAGGGGAATCAGTCCCAGCATTTT
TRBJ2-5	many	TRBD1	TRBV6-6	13	CASTRGTGETQYF	TGTGCCAGCACCAGAGGGACAGGGGAGACCCAGTACTTC
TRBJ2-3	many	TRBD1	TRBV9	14	CASSVRQGVDTQYF	TGTGCCAGCAGCGTTCGACAGGGTGTCGATACGCAGTATTTT
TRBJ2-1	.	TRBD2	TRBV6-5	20	CASSYLLVSGTVIYYNEQFF	TGTGCCAGCAGTTACCTACTGGTCAGCGGGACTGTGATCTACTACAATGAGCAGTTCTTC